The T cell receptor (beta chain) described here comes from a study of cytomegalovirus exposure and HLA in healthy donors. The PCR made use of 60 Vbeta and 13 Jbeta primers. TCRdb's table, derived via immunoSEQ multiplex PCR, lists solely in-frame clones and lacks some. The sample consists of about 69,000 clones, around 68% of them appearing once. Findings of the study overall: In a later analysis, at a false discovery rate of 0.05, approximately 18,000 TCR beta sequences were associated with HLA alleles.

As regards this clone: What it recognizes is unknown.

There are 18 residues in the CDR3. V gave up 2 bases and J gave up 1 base; unmatched junction bases: 6. Germline V CDR1 and CDR2: KGHSH, LQKENI. Sequences were obtained from PBMCs. The TCR sequence derives from a woman aged 25-40 years in good health and CMV-seronegative. This chain uses TRBV18 with TRBJ2-6; 9 nucleotides line up with TRBD1. CDR3 in DNA: TGTGCCAGCTCACCAACGGGACAGGGACGTTCTGGGGCCAACGTCCTGACTTTC. The encoded protein is CASSPTGQGRSGANVLTF.